Listed here are 32 T cell receptor beta chains from one sample, sequenced in a study of cytomegalovirus exposure and HLA in healthy donors. 13 Jbeta primers and 60 Vbeta primers were used for the PCR. The repertoire was sequenced with immunoSEQ multiplex PCR; TCRdb's copy has only in-frame clones and lacks some. The sample records 150,000 to 200,000 clones, 68% being singletons. Input material: PBMCs. The receptors derive from a man over 45 in good health and CMV-seronegative.

This sequence joins TRBV14 and TRBJ1-6, with 8 bases identical to TRBD1. CDR3 length: 15 residues. Trimming cost V 5 bases and J 3 bases; bases outside gene matches: 3. Germline CDR1 and CDR2: SGHDN and FVKESK. DNA for the CDR3: TGTGCCAGCAGCTATGGGACAGGCTATAATTCACCCCTCCACTTT. Its translation: CASSYGTGYNSPLHF.

This clone was detected a few times. The gene calls are TRBV6-5 and TRBJ1-1; possibly TRBD1 for D (5 bases). The CDR3 length is 14 residues. Between the trimmed V and J ends, which lost 6 bases and 0 bases, there was a span of 11 bases. The germline V gene has CDR1 MNHEY and CDR2 SVGAGI. CDR3 nucleotide sequence: TGTGCCAGCAGCAAGGGGCAGGTGAACACTGAAGCTTTCTTT. Amino acid sequence: CASSKGQVNTEAFF.

This sequence joins TRBV11-2 and TRBJ1-4; 7 nucleotides match TRBD1. From germline, CDR1 is SGHAT and CDR2 FQNNGV. V lost 4 bases and J lost 7; bases outside the gene matches: 9. The CDR3 covers 15 residues. The CDR3 DNA reads as TGTGCCAGCAGCTACGGAGGGGGCGCGGGTGAAAAACTGTTTTTT. Protein: CASSYGGGAGEKLFF.

This rearrangement joins TRBV7-3 to TRBJ2-2; 11 positions match TRBD2. The germline gives CDR1 SGHTA, CDR2 FQGTGA. V shed 5 bases, J shed 1 base, and the junction held 3 bases outside the gene matches. There are 16 residues in the CDR3. Here the CDR3 reads CASSLGLAENTGELFF. CDR3 DNA sequence: TGTGCCAGCAGCCTGGGACTAGCGGAGAACACCGGGGAGCTGTTTTTT. Full variable domain (outside the CDR3, taken from reference TRBV7-3 and TRBJ2-2): GAGVSQTPSNKVTEKGKYVELRCDPISGHTALYWYRQSLGQGPEFLIYFQGTGAADDSGLPNDRFFAVRPEGSVSTLKIQRTERGDSAVYLCASSLGLAENTGELFFGEGSRLTVL.

The genes are TRBV28 and TRBJ2-2; D perhaps matches TRBD1 (6 bases). The V and J ends lost 3 bases and 6 bases respectively, with 11 bases between them. Germline V CDR1 and CDR2: MDHEN, SYDVKM. CDR3 length: 14 amino acids. CDR3 residues: CASSFQAGAGELFF. The CDR3 DNA reads TGTGCCAGCAGTTTTCAAGCAGGGGCCGGGGAGCTGTTTTTT.

This chain uses TRBV5-6 with TRBJ1-1; D uncertain. V shed 3 bases and J shed 1 base, with 10 bases lying between them. The CDR3 totals 14 residues. Germline CDR1 SGHDT, CDR2 YYEEEE. Here the CDR3 reads CASSYEPGNTEAFF. The CDR3 DNA reads TGTGCCAGCAGCTACGAACCAGGGAACACTGAAGCTTTCTTT.

This clone was found a few times. The gene calls are TRBV4-1 and TRBJ2-7, with 7 bases matching TRBD1. V trimming: 1 base; J trimming: 5 bases; junction bases outside the gene matches: 8. This CDR3 comprises 15 residues. Germline CDR1 is MGHRA and CDR2 is YSYEKL. The CDR3 spells CASSQGTNRGNEQYF. The CDR3 DNA is TGCGCCAGCAGCCAAGGGACCAACAGGGGAAACGAGCAGTACTTC.

This clone turned up a few times. The V call is TRBV5-8, the J call TRBJ1-1; 10 nucleotides line up with TRBD1. With V trimmed by 3 bases and J by 5 bases, 1 base remained unmatched. The CDR3 runs to 13 residues. Germline V gene lookup returns CDR1 SGHTS and CDR2 YDEGEE. CDR3 residues: CASSSGQGTEAFF. Here the CDR3 DNA reads TGTGCCAGCAGCTCGGGACAGGGGACTGAAGCTTTCTTT.

The chain carries TRBV2 and TRBJ1-5, with 11 bases identical to TRBD1. With V trimmed by 6 bases and J by 6 bases, 4 bases remained unmatched. CDR1 is SNHLY, CDR2 FYNNEI, per germline. The length of the CDR3 is 14 residues. The CDR3 region has the DNA TGTGCCAGCAGCGGGACAGGGGGAAGTCAGCCCCAGCATTTT. It yields the protein CASSGTGGSQPQHF.

This chain connects TRBV7-9 to TRBJ1-4; D uncertain. Germline V gene lookup returns CDR1 SEHNR and CDR2 FQNEAQ (reference sequence). The ends were cut back, 4 bases at V and 4 bases at J, with 22 bases in the middle. This CDR3 region has 18 residues. DNA of the CDR3: TGTGCCAGCAGCTCGTCGCCCTCTTTTACAGAAAATAATGAAAAACTGTTTTTT. Its translation is CASSSSPSFTENNEKLFF.

The rearrangement uses TRBV6-1 and TRBJ2-3; TRBD2 agrees at 13 bases. This CDR3 contains 17 residues. The V and J ends lost 3 bases and 5 bases, in that order; junction bases with no gene match: 8. In germline, CDR1 is MNHNS, CDR2 SASEGT. The CDR3 sequence is CASSDILAGGRGDTQYF. DNA of the CDR3: TGTGCCAGCAGTGATATACTAGCGGGGGGGCGGGGAGATACGCAGTATTTT.

CDR3 DNA sequence: TGCGCCAGCAGCGGGGGACAGGGAGATACGCAGTATTTT. Translating it yields CASSGGQGDTQYF. This rearrangement joins TRBV5-1 to TRBJ2-3; 9 bases align to TRBD1. Losses at the gene ends were 4 bases for V and 5 bases for J; bases not matched to a gene: 2. Germline lookup yields CDR1 SGHRS and CDR2 YFSETQ. The CDR3 sequence is 13 residues long.

The chain is built from TRBV5-4 and TRBJ2-7; D might be TRBD1 (6 bases). This CDR3 is 14 amino acids long. Looked up from germline, CDR1 is SGHNT and CDR2 is YYREEE (reference sequence). V was shortened by 0 bases and J by 0 bases, with 7 bases between the two germline ends. The CDR3 DNA reads TGTGCCAGCAGCTTGGGGGGGCTCTCCTACGAGCAGTACTTC. It encodes CASSLGGLSYEQYF. Full variable domain (outside the CDR3, taken from reference TRBV5-4 and TRBJ2-7): ETGVTQSPTHLIKTRGQQVTLRCSSQSGHNTVSWYQQALGQGPQFIFQYYREEENGRGNFPPRFSGLQFPNYSSELNVNALELDDSALYLCASSLGGLSYEQYFGPGTRLTVT.

The chain recombines TRBV4-2 with TRBJ1-5, with D possibly matching TRBD1 (5 bases). CDR1 and CDR2 (germline): LGHNA, YNFKEQ. Trimming stripped 3 bases from V and 5 bases from J, with 11 bases between. The CDR3 runs to 14 residues. CDR3: CASSHADSDQPQHF. DNA of the CDR3: TGTGCCAGCAGCCACGCTGACAGCGATCAGCCCCAGCATTTT.

CDR3 loop: CASRTGVPNYGYTF. The DNA for the CDR3 is TGCGCCAGCAGGACAGGGGTGCCCAACTATGGCTACACCTTC. V usage is TRBV10-2 and J usage is TRBJ1-2, with TRBD1 matching over 8 bases. Germline lookup yields CDR1 WSHSY and CDR2 SAAADI. The J segment lost 2 bases and the V segment lost 6 bases, leaving 5 bases of the junction unmatched. This CDR3 is built from 14 residues.

This chain joins TRBV4-2 and TRBJ2-5, with 10 bases that match TRBD2. This CDR3 is built from 16 residues. CDR1 and CDR2 (germline): LGHNA, YNFKEQ. The trim removed 3 bases at V and 0 bases at J, leaving 4 bases unmatched. CDR3 bases: TGTGCCAGCAGCCAGGTTAGCGGGGGGCACCAAGAGACCCAGTACTTC. Protein sequence: CASSQVSGGHQETQYF.

CDR3 region: CATSRGQSTEAFF. The CDR3 bases are TGTGCCACCAGCAGGGGACAGAGCACTGAAGCTTTCTTT. The genes are TRBV15 and TRBJ1-1, with TRBD1 matching over 7 bases. Trimming at V came to 3 bases and at J to 4 bases, leaving 2 bases not matched to a gene. Germline CDR1 reads LNHNV; CDR2 reads YYDKDF (reference sequence). CDR3 length equals 13 residues. Full variable domain (rest looked up from reference TRBV15 and TRBJ1-1): DAMVIQNPRYQVTQFGKPVTLSCSQTLNHNVMYWYQQKSSQAPKLLFHYYDKDFNNEADTPDNFQSRRPNTSFCFLDIRSPGLGDTAMYLCATSRGQSTEAFFGQGTRLTVV.

The chain combines TRBV7-8 with TRBJ1-1; D is ambiguous. Trimming pared 1 base from V and 8 bases from J, leaving 5 bases between. The CDR3 runs 11 residues. CDR1 is SGHVS and CDR2 is FQNEAQ in the germline V gene. In DNA form, the CDR3 reads TGTGCCAGCAGCTTAGTCGCGGAAGCTTTCTTT. This encodes CASSLVAEAFF. The variable domain in full, completed from reference TRBV7-8 and TRBJ1-1, reads GAGVSQSPRYKVAKRGQDVALRCDPISGHVSLFWYQQALGQGPEFLTYFQNEAQLDKSGLPSDRFFAERPEGSVSTLKIQRTQQEDSAVYLCASSLVAEAFFGQGTRLTVV.

This chain connects TRBV7-9 to TRBJ2-5; 14 positions agree with TRBD2. The length of the CDR3 is 17 residues. Germline V gene data show CDR1 as SEHNR and CDR2 as FQNEAQ (reference sequence). Germline trimming cut 2 bases from V and 3 bases from J; bases unmatched to any gene: 5. CDR3 sequence reads: CASSLTGLAGVKETQYF. CDR3 in DNA: TGTGCCAGCAGCTTAACGGGACTAGCGGGGGTAAAAGAGACCCAGTACTTC.

Note on this clone: The germline gene is not matched at one end of the junction; a read error may be the cause. The chain couples TRBV27 to TRBJ1-2; 7 bases are shared with TRBD1. Germline CDR1 reads MNHEY; CDR2 reads SMNVEV (reference sequence). This CDR3 is built from 13 residues. CDR3 amino acids: CAGSFRGAYGYTF. As DNA, the CDR3 is TGTGCCGGCAGTTTCAGGGGGGCCTATGGCTACACCTTC.

The chain recombines TRBV6-5 with TRBJ2-3; TRBD2 aligns across 8 bases. In germline, CDR1 is MNHEY, CDR2 SVGAGI. The CDR3 is 15 amino acids. V trimming: 3 bases; J trimming: 1 base; junction bases outside the gene matches: 3. The CDR3 DNA follows: TGTGCCAGCAGTTATCAAGCGGGGGGCACAGATACGCAGTATTTT. Protein product: CASSYQAGGTDTQYF.

V gene TRBV5-1 combines with J gene TRBJ1-1; 10 bases are a match to TRBD1. There are 17 residues in the CDR3. Germline-derived CDR1 and CDR2 are SGHRS and YFSETQ. Trimming took 4 bases from V and 3 from J; bases not matched to a gene: 12. The CDR3 loop is CASSRRGDRGYDTEAFF. Written as DNA, the CDR3 is TGCGCCAGCAGCCGTCGTGGGGACAGGGGATATGACACTGAAGCTTTCTTT.

The rearrangement joins TRBV28 to TRBJ1-2; TRBD1 matches 8 bases. V lost 5 bases to trimming and J lost 4 bases; unmatched junction nucleotides: 3. The germline CDR1 and CDR2 sequences are MDHEN and SYDVKM. The CDR3 extends over 13 amino acids. The CDR3 region has the DNA TGTGCCAGCAGTAAGACAGGGGCCTATGGCTACACCTTC. It specifies CASSKTGAYGYTF.

The V gene is TRBV15, the J gene TRBJ1-6; D uncertain. Trimming stripped 5 bases from V and 2 bases from J, with 19 bases between. The CDR3 is 18 amino acids. Germline CDR1 and CDR2: LNHNV and YYDKDF (reference sequence). CDR3 DNA: TGTGCCACCAGCCTAGAGATAGGGAGAAGGACCTATAATTCACCCCTCCACTTT. Amino acids: CATSLEIGRRTYNSPLHF. Variable domain in full (rest from reference TRBV15 and TRBJ1-6): DAMVIQNPRYQVTQFGKPVTLSCSQTLNHNVMYWYQQKSSQAPKLLFHYYDKDFNNEADTPDNFQSRRPNTSFCFLDIRSPGLGDTAMYLCATSLEIGRRTYNSPLHFGNGTRLTVT.

In its sample, this clone was seen a few times. This chain connects TRBV10-3 to TRBJ1-5; the D is unclear. V lost 5 bases, J lost 5 bases, and 10 bases lay in between. The CDR3 length is 13 residues. CDR1 ENHRY and CDR2 SYGVKD come from the germline V gene. The CDR3 nucleotides read TGTGCCATCAGTTCCGGGGAAGATCAGCCCCAGCATTTT. It codes for CAISSGEDQPQHF.

V gene TRBV2 combines with J gene TRBJ1-6; no clear D gene. Germline V gives CDR1 SNHLY, CDR2 FYNNEI. The length of the CDR3 is 14 residues. V lost 4 bases and J lost 6, with 10 bases in between. CDR3 nucleotides: TGTGCCAGCAGTGCGCCAGTGGTTAATTCACCCCTCCACTTT. It encodes CASSAPVVNSPLHF.

The chain recombines TRBV4-1 with TRBJ1-4; unclear D gene. Trimming shortened V by 0 bases and J by 4 bases, and 12 bases separated the two germline ends. Germline V gives CDR1 MGHRA, CDR2 YSYEKL. The CDR3 has 16 amino acids. CDR3 loop: CASSQEGGQVNEKLFF. CDR3 nucleotides: TGCGCCAGCAGCCAAGAAGGAGGCCAGGTTAATGAAAAACTGTTTTTT.

The J gene is TRBJ2-5, the V gene TRBV5-5; D not resolved. Between the trimmed V and J ends, which lost 4 bases and 2 bases, there was a span of 9 bases. Per germline, CDR1 SGHKS and CDR2 YYEKEE (reference sequence). The CDR3 sequence is 13 residues long. The CDR3: CASSLTRQETQYF. Here the CDR3 DNA reads TGTGCCAGCAGCCTGACACGTCAAGAGACCCAGTACTTC.

This clone was counted between two and nine times. The chain's CDR3 is CASSDPGTSGTTNTGELFF. DNA for the CDR3: TGTGCCAGCAGCGACCCCGGGACTAGCGGGACGACGAACACCGGGGAGCTGTTTTTT. The chain recombines TRBV9 with TRBJ2-2; 13 bases are shared with TRBD2. Trimming took 3 bases from V and 0 from J; bases not matched to a gene: 8. The CDR3 sequence is 19 residues long. Germline V gene lookup returns CDR1 SGDLS and CDR2 YYNGEE.

V usage is TRBV6-5 and J usage is TRBJ1-1; possibly TRBD1 for D (6 bases). From germline, CDR1 is MNHEY and CDR2 SVGAGI. This CDR3 comprises 14 residues. Trimming removed 7 bases from V and 6 bases from J, with 18 bases in between. CDR3 in DNA: TGTGCCAGCACTTTAAGGGCTAGGGGGTCTGAAGCTTTCTTT. Translating it yields CASTLRARGSEAFF.

In DNA form, the CDR3 reads TGTGCCAGCAGAGTGACAGCCAGCTATGGCTACACCTTC. This encodes CASRVTASYGYTF. The chain joins TRBV2 to TRBJ1-2, with a weak D call TRBD1 (5 bases). V lost 6 bases and J 4 bases, leaving 12 bases between the germline ends. CDR3 length equals 13 residues. CDR1 is SNHLY and CDR2 is FYNNEI in the germline V gene. Using reference TRBV2 and TRBJ1-2 for the parts outside the CDR3, the full variable domain is EPEVTQTPSHQVTQMGQEVILRCVPISNHLYFYWYRQILGQKVEFLVSFYNNEISEKSEIFDDQFSVERPDGSNFTLKIRSTKLEDSAMYFCASRVTASYGYTFGSGTRLTVV.

This rearrangement joins TRBV7-9 to TRBJ2-1, with D perhaps matching TRBD1 (5 bases). The CDR3 has 14 amino acids. Germline CDR1 is SEHNR and CDR2 is FQNEAQ (reference sequence). With 5 bases removed from V and 3 bases from J, the gap between germline ends came to 11 bases. CDR3 nucleotides: TGTGCCAGCAGCCCGGCAAGGGGCTACAATGAGCAGTTCTTC. As protein: CASSPARGYNEQFF.